The rows below give T cell receptor beta chains drawn from one sample of a study of identical twins. TCRdb independently ran MiXCR on the 5' RACE reads; one entry per CDR3 protein. This sample has 690,000 or so distinct CDR3 sequences, with roughly 8% found just once. These sequences were also reported in another study, on yellow fever vaccine responses in identical twins.

Source material: PBMCs. Receptor source: a woman aged 18-35 years in good health. CDR3s include the opening cysteine and the closing phenylalanine or tryptophan. The D gene is left open where the match is weak. The size of a clone is reported for some rows only, either as once, few or many, or as a class for expanded clones.

TRBJ1-6 | NA | NA | TRBV5-6 | TGTGCCAGCAGCTTGGAAAGGCGGCAGCTCTCCGGGTCACCCCTCCACTTT | CASSLERRQLSGSPLHF
TRBJ1-2 | TRBD1 | NA | TRBV27 | TGTGCCACCAAAAGACTCCCGGGACAGGGGAGGTGGGACTATGGCTACACCTTC | CATKRLPGQGRWDYGYTF
TRBJ1-5 | NA | NA | TRBV12-3/TRBV12-4 | TGTGCCAGCAGTTTAGACAGGGCTTATCAGCCCCAGCATTTT | CASSLDRAYQPQHF
TRBJ2-1 | NA | many | TRBV7-9 | TGTGCCAGCAGCTTAGAATCGAGCCTAGGGGCCAACAATGAGCAGTTCTTC | CASSLESSLGANNEQFF
TRBJ2-3 | NA | many | TRBV7-2 | TGTGCCAGCAGTCGGTCAATGAGGGGTACAGATACGCAGTATTTT | CASSRSMRGTDTQYF
TRBJ2-6 | TRBD2 | many | TRBV27 | TGTGCCAGCGGGACTAGCGGGACGTCTGGGGCCAACGTCCTGACTTTC | CASGTSGTSGANVLTF
TRBJ2-1 | TRBD2 | few | TRBV7-8 | TGTGCCAGCAGCTTTTTTATAGCGGGAATGGGCAATGAGCAGTTCTTC | CASSFFIAGMGNEQFF
TRBJ1-5 | NA | few | TRBV24-1 | TGTGCCACCAGTGATCTGCGGACGGATCAGCCCCAGCATTTT | CATSDLRTDQPQHF
TRBJ1-5 | NA | many | TRBV12-3/TRBV12-4 | TGTGCCAGCAGTTCAAGACAGAGTCCACAGCCCCAGCATTTT | CASSSRQSPQPQHF
TRBJ2-7 | TRBD2 | few | TRBV5-6 | TGTGCCAGCTGCGGGGCGGGAGGAACCTACGAGCAGTACTTC | CASCGAGGTYEQYF
TRBJ1-4 | TRBD1 | NA | TRBV6-5 | TGTGCCAGCAGTTTCGCACAGGGGCGGAATGAAAAACTGTTTTTT | CASSFAQGRNEKLFF
TRBJ2-3 | NA | NA | TRBV5-6 | TGTGCCAGCAGCCCCACTAGCCGGGCAGATACGCAGTATTTT | CASSPTSRADTQYF
TRBJ1-5 | TRBD1 | NA | TRBV27 | TGTGCCAGCAGTCATACGACAGGGGGCGGCAATCAGCCCCAGCATTTT | CASSHTTGGGNQPQHF
TRBJ2-5 | TRBD1 | NA | TRBV4-3 | TGCGCCAGCAGCCAACTACACGGACAGGGCTTCGGCCAGTACTTC | CASSQLHGQGFGQYF
TRBJ1-2 | NA | many | TRBV29-1 | TGCAGCGTAGGACAGCGGAATAACTATGGCTACACCTTC | CSVGQRNNYGYTF
TRBJ2-1 | TRBD1 | NA | TRBV6-6 | TGTGCGACGACAGGGGGCGGTTACAATGAGCAGTTCTTC | CATTGGGYNEQFF
TRBJ1-2 | NA | NA | TRBV5-5 | TGTGCCAGCAGCCCGAAATTCCTCGGGACTCAATATGGCTACACCTTC | CASSPKFLGTQYGYTF
TRBJ2-2 | TRBD1 | few | TRBV25-1 | TGTGCCAGCAGTTGGGACAGGCCTAACACCGGGGAGCTGTTTTTT | CASSWDRPNTGELFF
TRBJ2-7 | NA | many | TRBV7-9 | TGTGCCAGCAGACCCCGCCAGGCCTACGAGCAGTACTTC | CASRPRQAYEQYF
TRBJ2-7 | TRBD1 | few | TRBV4-3 | TGCGCCAGCAGCACAGGGACAGGGGTCCCCGAGCAGTACTTC | CASSTGTGVPEQYF
TRBJ2-5 | TRBD1 | many | TRBV7-9 | TGTGCCAGCATGACAGGGCAATGGGAGACCCAGTACTTC | CASMTGQWETQYF
TRBJ2-3 | TRBD2 | NA | TRBV15 | TGTGCCACCAGCAGTGGGGAGGGCCAGGCAGATACGCAGTATTTT | CATSSGEGQADTQYF
TRBJ2-7 | TRBD1 | NA | TRBV6-2/TRBV6-3 | TGTGCCAGCAGTTACGGGACAGGGGTCCACGAGCAGTACTTC | CASSYGTGVHEQYF
TRBJ1-2 | TRBD1 | few | TRBV6-1 | TGTGCCAGCAGTCCAGGGACAGGGATTCTAGGCGATGGCTACACCTTC | CASSPGTGILGDGYTF
TRBJ2-7 | NA | NA | TRBV28 | TGTGCCAGCAGTTTTAGTGGGACGGACTACGAGCAGTACTTC | CASSFSGTDYEQYF
TRBJ2-3 | TRBD2 | many | TRBV19 | TGTGCCAGTAGTGGGGGGGTTCCCGCAGATACGCAGTATTTT | CASSGGVPADTQYF
TRBJ2-7 | TRBD2 | few | TRBV6-5 | TGTGCCAGCAGTTACCTTTCTAGCGGGGGCTACGAGCAGTACTTC | CASSYLSSGGYEQYF
TRBJ2-5 | TRBD2 | NA | TRBV5-1 | TGCGCCAGCAGCCCCCTGGGACTAGCGGGCGGAGAGACCCAGTACTTC | CASSPLGLAGGETQYF
TRBJ2-3 | NA | few | TRBV7-2 | TGTGCCAGCAGCTTATATGTGGACCTTTCGAATACGCAGTATTTT | CASSLYVDLSNTQYF
TRBJ2-1 | TRBD2 | NA | TRBV29-1 | TGCAGCGTGATACTAGCGAGCTCCTACAATGAGCAGTTCTTC | CSVILASSYNEQFF
TRBJ2-3 | TRBD2 | many | TRBV12-3/TRBV12-4 | TGTGCCAGCAGTTTCTCCCTAGGGACTAGCGGAGATAACACAGATACGCAGTATTTT | CASSFSLGTSGDNTDTQYF
TRBJ2-3 | TRBD2 | few | TRBV4-2 | TGTGCCAGCAGCCAGTCCATGACTGGGAAAGCGGGGGGCACACATACGCAGTATTTT | CASSQSMTGKAGGTHTQYF
TRBJ1-1 | NA | many | TRBV27 | TGTGCCAGCAGTTTTTCCCTTGTGGGCACTGAAGCTTTCTTT | CASSFSLVGTEAFF
TRBJ2-1 | NA | many | TRBV4-1 | TGCGCCAGCAGCCAAGATGCTAGCACCTACAATGAGCAGTTCTTC | CASSQDASTYNEQFF
TRBJ1-2 | NA | NA | TRBV29-1 | TGCAGCGTTGGAGACATATTGCCCTATGGCTACACCTTC | CSVGDILPYGYTF
TRBJ2-7 | NA | few | TRBV2 | TGTGCCAGCAATACCCGACAGGCCTCCTACGAGCAGTACTTC | CASNTRQASYEQYF
TRBJ2-7 | TRBD2 | few | TRBV7-9 | TGTGCCAGCAGCAAAAGGACTAGCGGGAGATCTTACGAGCAGTACTTC | CASSKRTSGRSYEQYF
TRBJ2-1 | TRBD2 | NA | TRBV6-2/TRBV6-3 | TGTGCCAGCAGTTACGCGACTAGCATTGGGGAGCAGTTCTTC | CASSYATSIGEQFF
TRBJ2-5 | NA | few | TRBV9 | TGTGCCAGCAGCGTGGTTGAGGGGGGCGCGGTGGGGGAGACCCAGTACTTC | CASSVVEGGAVGETQYF
TRBJ2-1 | TRBD2 | NA | TRBV7-8 | TGTGCCAGCAGCCGGACTAGCGGGAGCGAAGGGGTGGATGAGCAGTTCTTC | CASSRTSGSEGVDEQFF
TRBJ2-6 | NA | NA | TRBV30 | TGTGCCTGGATTACCGGGCCCCTAAGCTCTGGGGCCAACGTCCTGACTTTC | CAWITGPLSSGANVLTF
TRBJ1-6 | TRBD1 | many | TRBV12-3/TRBV12-4 | TGTGCCAGCAGTTCGGGACAGGGAGGGTCACCCCTCCACTTT | CASSSGQGGSPLHF
TRBJ2-3 | TRBD2 | NA | TRBV11-2 | TGTGCCAGCAGCTTACTGTTACTAGCGGGGAAACCCACAGATACGCAGTATTTT | CASSLLLLAGKPTDTQYF
TRBJ2-1 | NA | many | TRBV4-3 | TGCGCCAGCAGCCAAGATCTATTAATTGGAGGCAATGAGCAGTTCTTC | CASSQDLLIGGNEQFF
TRBJ2-7 | NA | many | TRBV29-1 | TGCAGCGTCACTTGGATTGGCTCCTACGAGCAGTACTTC | CSVTWIGSYEQYF
TRBJ2-7 | TRBD2 | many | TRBV12-3/TRBV12-4 | TGTGCCAGCACACTAGCGGGGGGGCCCAACGAGCAGTACTTC | CASTLAGGPNEQYF
TRBJ2-5 | TRBD2 | few | TRBV4-3 | TGCGCCAGCAGCCCGGAGCGGGATTATCAAGAGACCCAGTACTTC | CASSPERDYQETQYF
TRBJ1-4 | NA | many | TRBV4-2 | TGTGCCAGCAGCCAAGATACCGGGGTATTTGGAAAACTGTTTTTT | CASSQDTGVFGKLFF